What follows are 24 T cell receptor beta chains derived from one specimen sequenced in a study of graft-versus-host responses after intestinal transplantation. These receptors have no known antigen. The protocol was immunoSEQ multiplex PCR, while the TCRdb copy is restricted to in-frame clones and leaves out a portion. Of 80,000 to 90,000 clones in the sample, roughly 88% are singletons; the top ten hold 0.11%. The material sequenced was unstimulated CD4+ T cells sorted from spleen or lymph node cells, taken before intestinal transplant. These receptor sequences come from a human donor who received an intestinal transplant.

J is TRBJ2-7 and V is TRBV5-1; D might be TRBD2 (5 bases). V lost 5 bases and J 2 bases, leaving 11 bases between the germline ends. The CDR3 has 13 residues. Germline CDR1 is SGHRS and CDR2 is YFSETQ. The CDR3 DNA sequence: TGCGCCAGCAGATCGGACTTCGCCTACGAGCAGTACTTC. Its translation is CASRSDFAYEQYF.

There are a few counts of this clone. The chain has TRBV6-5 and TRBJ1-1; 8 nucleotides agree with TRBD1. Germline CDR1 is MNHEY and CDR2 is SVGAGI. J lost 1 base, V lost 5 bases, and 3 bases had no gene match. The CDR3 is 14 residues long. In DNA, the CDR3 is TGTGCCAGCAGTGGGGACAGGTCGAACACTGAAGCTTTCTTT. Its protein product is CASSGDRSNTEAFF.

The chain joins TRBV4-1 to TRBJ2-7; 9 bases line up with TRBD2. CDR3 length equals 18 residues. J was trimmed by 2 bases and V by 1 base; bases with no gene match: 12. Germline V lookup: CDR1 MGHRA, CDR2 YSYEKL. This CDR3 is CASSQGPPGLAVPYEQYF. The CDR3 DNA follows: TGCGCCAGCAGCCAAGGCCCACCGGGACTAGCAGTCCCCTACGAGCAGTACTTC.

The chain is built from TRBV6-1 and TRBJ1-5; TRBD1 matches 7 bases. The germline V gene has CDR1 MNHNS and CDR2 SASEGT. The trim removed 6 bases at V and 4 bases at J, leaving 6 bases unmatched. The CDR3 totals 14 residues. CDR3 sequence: CASSGQVGNQPQHF. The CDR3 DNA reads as TGTGCCAGCAGCGGACAGGTCGGGAATCAGCCCCAGCATTTT.

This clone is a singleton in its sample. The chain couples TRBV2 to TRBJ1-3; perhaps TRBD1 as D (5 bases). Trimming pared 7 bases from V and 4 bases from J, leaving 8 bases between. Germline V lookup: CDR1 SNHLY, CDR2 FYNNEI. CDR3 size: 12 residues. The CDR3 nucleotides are TGTGCCAGCACGGCAGGGGGAAACACCATATATTTT. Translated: CASTAGGNTIYF.

CDR3 nucleotides: TGTGCCATCTCCCACAGGGAGAACACTGAAGCTTTCTTT. Protein product: CAISHRENTEAFF. The V gene is TRBV10-3, the J gene TRBJ1-1; possibly TRBD1 for D (6 bases). This CDR3 region has 13 residues. V was trimmed by 8 bases and J by 1 base, leaving 11 bases between them. Looked up from germline, CDR1 is ENHRY and CDR2 is SYGVKD.

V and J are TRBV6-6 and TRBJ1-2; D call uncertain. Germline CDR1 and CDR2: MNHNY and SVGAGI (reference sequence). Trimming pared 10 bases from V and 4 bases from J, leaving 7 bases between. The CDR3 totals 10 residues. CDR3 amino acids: CATSLYGYTF. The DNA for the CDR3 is TGTGCCACTAGCCTCTATGGCTACACCTTC.

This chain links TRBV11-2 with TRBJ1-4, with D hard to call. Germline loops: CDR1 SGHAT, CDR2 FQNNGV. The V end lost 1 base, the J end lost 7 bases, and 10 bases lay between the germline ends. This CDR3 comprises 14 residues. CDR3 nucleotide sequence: TGTGCCAGCAGCTTAGGGCGGGGAGGTGAAAAACTGTTTTTT. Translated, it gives CASSLGRGGEKLFF.

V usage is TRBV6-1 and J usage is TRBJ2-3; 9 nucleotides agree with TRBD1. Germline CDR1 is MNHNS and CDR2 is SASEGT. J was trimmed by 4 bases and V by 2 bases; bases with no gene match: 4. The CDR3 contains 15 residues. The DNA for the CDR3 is TGTGCCAGCAGTGAACCCCGGACAGGGGCAGATACGCAGTATTTT. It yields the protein CASSEPRTGADTQYF.

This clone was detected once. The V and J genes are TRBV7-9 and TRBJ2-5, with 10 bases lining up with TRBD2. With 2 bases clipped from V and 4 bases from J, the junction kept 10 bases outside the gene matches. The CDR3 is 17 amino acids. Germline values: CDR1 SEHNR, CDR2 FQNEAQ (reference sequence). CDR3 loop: CASSLISSGGARETQYF. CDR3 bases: TGTGCCAGCAGCTTAATTTCGAGCGGGGGGGCGAGAGAGACCCAGTACTTC.

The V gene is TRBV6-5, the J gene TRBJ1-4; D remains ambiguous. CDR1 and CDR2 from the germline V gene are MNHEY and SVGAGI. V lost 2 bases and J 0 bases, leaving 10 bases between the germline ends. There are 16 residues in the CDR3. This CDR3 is CASSYDAAATNEKLFF. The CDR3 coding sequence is TGTGCCAGCAGTTACGACGCGGCTGCAACTAATGAAAAACTGTTTTTT.

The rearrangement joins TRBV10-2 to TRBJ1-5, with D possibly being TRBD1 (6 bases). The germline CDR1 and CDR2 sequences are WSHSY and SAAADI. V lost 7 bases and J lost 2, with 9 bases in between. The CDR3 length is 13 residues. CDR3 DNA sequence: TGCGCCAGCACACGGACAGGCAATCAGCCCCAGCATTTT. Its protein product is CASTRTGNQPQHF.

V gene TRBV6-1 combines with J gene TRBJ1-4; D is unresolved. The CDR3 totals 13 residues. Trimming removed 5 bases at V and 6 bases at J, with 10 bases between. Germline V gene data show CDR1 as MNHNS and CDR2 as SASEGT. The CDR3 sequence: CASSPTGYEKLFF. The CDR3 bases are TGTGCCAGCAGTCCCACCGGGTATGAAAAACTGTTTTTT.

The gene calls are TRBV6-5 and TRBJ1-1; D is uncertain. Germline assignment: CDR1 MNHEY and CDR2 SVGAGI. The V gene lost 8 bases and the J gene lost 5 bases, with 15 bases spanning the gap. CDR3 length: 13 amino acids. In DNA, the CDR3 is TGTGCCAGCCTGGGAGTTCTGGGGACTGAAGCTTTCTTT. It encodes CASLGVLGTEAFF.

CDR3 nucleotides: TGTGCCAGCAGCCCCCGCGGGGACAGCAGAGAGAACACTGAAGCTTTCTTT. Its translation: CASSPRGDSRENTEAFF. This chain joins TRBV9 and TRBJ1-1; the match to TRBD1 covers 7 bases. V dropped 4 bases and J dropped 1; count of bases not matched to a gene: 13. The CDR3 sequence is 17 residues long. Germline values: CDR1 SGDLS, CDR2 YYNGEE.

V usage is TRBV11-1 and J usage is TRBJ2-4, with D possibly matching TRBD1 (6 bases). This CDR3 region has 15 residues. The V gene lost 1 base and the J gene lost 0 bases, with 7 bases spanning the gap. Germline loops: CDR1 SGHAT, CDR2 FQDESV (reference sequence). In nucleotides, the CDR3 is TGTGCCAGCAGCTTAGGAGGGGGAGCCAAAAACATTCAGTACTTC. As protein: CASSLGGGAKNIQYF.

This chain's CDR3 is CASGPSGVFYEQYF. As DNA, the CDR3 is TGTGCCAGTGGGCCTAGCGGGGTTTTTTACGAGCAGTACTTC. The V call is TRBV6-6, the J call TRBJ2-7; TRBD2 matches 9 bases. With V trimmed by 9 bases and J by 4 bases, 10 bases remained unmatched. Looked up from germline, CDR1 is MNHNY and CDR2 is SVGAGI (reference sequence). This CDR3 has 14 amino acids.

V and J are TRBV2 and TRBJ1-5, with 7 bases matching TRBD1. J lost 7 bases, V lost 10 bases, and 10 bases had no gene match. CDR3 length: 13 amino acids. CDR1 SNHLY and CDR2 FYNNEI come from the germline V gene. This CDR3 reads CATTDRAAQPQHF. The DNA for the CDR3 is TGTGCCACCACCGACAGGGCGGCCCAGCCCCAGCATTTT.

CDR3 sequence (DNA): TGTGCCAGCAGTGAGCTAGCGGGGGGTTATGAGCAGTACTTC. Translated: CASSELAGGYEQYF. The V and J genes are TRBV6-1 and TRBJ2-7; 11 bases fit TRBD2. V lost 3 bases to trimming and J lost 7 bases; unmatched junction nucleotides: 5. The CDR3 is 14 residues long. The germline gives CDR1 MNHNS, CDR2 SASEGT.

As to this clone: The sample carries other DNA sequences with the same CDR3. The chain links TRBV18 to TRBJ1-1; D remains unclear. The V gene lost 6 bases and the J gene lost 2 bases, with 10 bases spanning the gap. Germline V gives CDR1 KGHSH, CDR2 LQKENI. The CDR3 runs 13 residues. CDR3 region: CASSPGGNTEAFF. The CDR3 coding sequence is TGTGCCAGCTCCCCCGGAGGTAACACTGAAGCTTTCTTT.

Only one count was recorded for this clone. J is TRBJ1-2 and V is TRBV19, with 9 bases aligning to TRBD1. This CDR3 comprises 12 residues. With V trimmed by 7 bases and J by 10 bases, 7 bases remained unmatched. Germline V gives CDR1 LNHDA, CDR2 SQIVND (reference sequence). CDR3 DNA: TGTGCCAGTACCTCGGACAGGGGTAACTACACCTTC. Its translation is CASTSDRGNYTF.

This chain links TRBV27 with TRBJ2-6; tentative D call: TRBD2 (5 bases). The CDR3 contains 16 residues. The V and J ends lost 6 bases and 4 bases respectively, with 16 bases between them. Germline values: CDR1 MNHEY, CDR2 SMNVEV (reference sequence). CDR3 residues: CASSSQRGKGANVLTF. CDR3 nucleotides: TGTGCCAGCAGCTCCCAGAGAGGGAAAGGGGCCAACGTCCTGACTTTC.

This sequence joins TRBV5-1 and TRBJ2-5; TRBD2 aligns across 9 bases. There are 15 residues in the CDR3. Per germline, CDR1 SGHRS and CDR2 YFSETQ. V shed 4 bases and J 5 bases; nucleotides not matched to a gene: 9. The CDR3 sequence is CASSPRGGAGETQYF. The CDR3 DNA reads TGCGCCAGCAGCCCCCGCGGGGGGGCAGGGGAGACCCAGTACTTC.

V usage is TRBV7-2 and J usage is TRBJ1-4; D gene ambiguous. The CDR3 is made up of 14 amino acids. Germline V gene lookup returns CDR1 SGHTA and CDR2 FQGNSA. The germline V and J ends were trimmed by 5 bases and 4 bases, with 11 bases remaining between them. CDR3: CASSPGWGNEKLFF. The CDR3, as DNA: TGTGCCAGCAGCCCGGGATGGGGTAATGAAAAACTGTTTTTT.